These 30 T cell receptor beta chains share one sample of origin, sequenced in a study of shared clonotypes between healthy human individuals. Sequenced by immunoSEQ multiplex PCR; TCRdb stores in-frame clones only, minus some. The profile shows about 2.3 million clones, approximately 90% of them singletons. Input material: naive CD4+ T cells from PBMCs. Sample subset: CD45RA+ positively selected. Receptors were obtained from a man between 18 and 35 years old in good health. Some clones in this sample may be carry-over from other donors' samples.

With respect to this clone: The sample holds other DNA sequences that translate to the same CDR3. The CDR3 is CASSLSLGSGELFF. As DNA, the CDR3 is TGCGCCAGCAGCTTGTCGTTGGGGTCCGGGGAGCTGTTTTTT. The chain couples TRBV5-1 to TRBJ2-2; D not certain. Germline CDR1 reads SGHRS; CDR2 reads YFSETQ. The ends were cut back, 1 base at V and 6 bases at J, with 10 bases in the middle. The CDR3 is made up of 14 amino acids.

This clone was recorded once. The J gene is TRBJ2-7, the V gene TRBV10-3, with a weak D call TRBD1 (6 bases). V was shortened by 6 bases and J by 4 bases, with 16 bases between the two germline ends. CDR1 and CDR2 from the germline V gene are ENHRY and SYGVKD. This CDR3 region has 14 residues. DNA for the CDR3: TGTGCCATCAGCCGGACAGAGCTCGGGTACGAGCAGTACTTC. Protein: CAISRTELGYEQYF.

The V call is TRBV5-1, the J call TRBJ2-1; 11 bases are shared with TRBD2. CDR3 length equals 15 residues. Germline trimming cut 6 bases from V and 0 bases from J; bases unmatched to any gene: 2. Per the germline V gene, CDR1 is SGHRS and CDR2 is YFSETQ. The CDR3 DNA is TGCGCCAGCACTCTAGCGGGAGGCTCCTACAATGAGCAGTTCTTC. Encoded protein: CASTLAGGSYNEQFF.

A single count supports this clone. The gene calls are TRBV5-1 and TRBJ1-1, with 9 bases identical to TRBD1. Germline V gene data show CDR1 as SGHRS and CDR2 as YFSETQ. The CDR3 sequence is 15 residues long. Losses at the gene ends were 2 bases for V and 0 bases for J; bases not matched to a gene: 2. CDR3 nucleotides: TGCGCCAGCAGCTTTTACAGGGGGCTGAACACTGAAGCTTTCTTT. Protein: CASSFYRGLNTEAFF.

This chain joins TRBV9 and TRBJ1-4; tentatively, D is TRBD1 (6 bases). Germline-derived CDR1 and CDR2 are SGDLS and YYNGEE. This CDR3 spans 17 amino acids. V dropped 0 bases and J dropped 3 bases, with 15 bases sitting between them. The CDR3 loop reads CASSVGPGGPPNEKLFF. The CDR3 coding sequence is TGTGCCAGCAGCGTAGGTCCTGGGGGCCCCCCTAATGAAAAACTGTTTTTT.

In regard to this clone: At one of its ends the junction is not consistent with the germline gene, which may arise from a read error. The rearrangement links TRBV5-3 to TRBJ1-1; 7 bases match TRBD1. TRBV5-3 is assigned to the ORF class and has an uncertain function. This CDR3 region has 14 residues. The CDR3 DNA reads TGTGTCAGAAGCTGGCGGACAGGGAACACTGAAGCTTTCTTT. It codes for CVRSWRTGNTEAFF.

This clone was seen once. This rearrangement joins TRBV9 to TRBJ2-1; D is undetermined. Trimming shortened V by 0 bases and J by 1 base, and 8 bases separated the two germline ends. The germline gives CDR1 SGDLS, CDR2 YYNGEE. The CDR3 runs 15 residues. The CDR3: CASSVGQESYNEQFF. The DNA for the CDR3 is TGTGCCAGCAGCGTAGGGCAGGAGTCCTACAATGAGCAGTTCTTC.

The chain couples TRBV7-3 to TRBJ1-1; D unresolved. The germline gives CDR1 SGHTA, CDR2 FQGTGA. The V gene lost 5 bases and the J gene lost 6 bases, with 13 bases spanning the gap. This CDR3 is built from 13 residues. The CDR3 is CASSATGPAEAFF. For the CDR3, the DNA is TGTGCCAGCAGCGCGACTGGGCCCGCTGAAGCTTTCTTT.

The V and J genes are TRBV19 and TRBJ2-7; D ambiguous. Germline assignment: CDR1 LNHDA and CDR2 SQIVND (reference sequence). V was trimmed by 5 bases and J by 1 base, leaving 12 bases between them. The CDR3 has 14 residues. The CDR3 reads CASSSSRWSYEQYF. The CDR3 DNA follows: TGTGCCAGTAGTTCTTCTCGATGGTCCTACGAGCAGTACTTC.

Turning to this clone: Other DNA sequences in the same sample also yield this CDR3. This CDR3 reads CASRGGNQPQHF. The CDR3 DNA is TGTGCCAGCAGAGGGGGCAATCAGCCCCAGCATTTT. The chain employs TRBV6-6 and TRBJ1-5; D may be TRBD1 (5 bases). Trimming cost V 6 bases and J 2 bases, with 5 bases left between them. The CDR3 totals 12 residues. The germline V gene encodes CDR1 MNHNY and CDR2 SVGAGI (reference sequence).

The gene calls are TRBV5-4 and TRBJ1-1; D is ambiguous. Trimming cost V 2 bases and J 2 bases, with 13 bases left between them. This CDR3 has 15 amino acids. The germline V gene encodes CDR1 SGHNT and CDR2 YYREEE (reference sequence). CDR3 sequence (DNA): TGTGCCAGCAGCTTCCGGGCGGGCGTAAACACTGAAGCTTTCTTT. Its translation: CASSFRAGVNTEAFF.

The chain has TRBV7-8 and TRBJ2-7; unclear D gene. The V gene lost 1 base and the J gene lost 3 bases, with 10 bases spanning the gap. The germline CDR1 and CDR2 sequences are SGHVS and FQNEAQ. The CDR3 length is 14 residues. The CDR3 DNA reads as TGTGCCAGCAGCTTAGTTTCGGCACTCTACGAGCAGTACTTC. Translation: CASSLVSALYEQYF.

This chain links TRBV7-8 with TRBJ1-5, with a tentative D call TRBD1 (5 bases). CDR3 length equals 17 residues. In germline, CDR1 is SGHVS, CDR2 FQNEAQ. Trimming removed 5 bases from V and 0 bases from J, with 17 bases in between. The CDR3 is CASSPIDGGYSNQPQHF. The DNA for the CDR3 is TGTGCCAGCAGCCCGATCGACGGGGGATATAGCAATCAGCCCCAGCATTTT.

The chain employs TRBV5-1 and TRBJ2-7; D is perhaps TRBD1 or TRBD2 (5 bases each). The germline V and J ends were trimmed by 4 bases and 0 bases, with 14 bases remaining between them. This CDR3 contains 15 residues. From germline, CDR1 is SGHRS and CDR2 YFSETQ. The CDR3 spells CASSLGTASSYEQYF. CDR3 nucleotides: TGCGCCAGCAGCCTTGGGACGGCAAGCTCCTACGAGCAGTACTTC.

This chain uses TRBV27 with TRBJ1-3; D is unresolved. From germline, CDR1 is MNHEY and CDR2 SMNVEV (reference sequence). This CDR3 has 14 residues. The V and J ends lost 3 bases and 0 bases respectively, with 6 bases between them. CDR3 in amino acids: CASSFSPSGNTIYF. The CDR3, as DNA: TGTGCCAGCAGTTTTTCTCCCTCTGGAAACACCATATATTTT.

This chain uses TRBV28 with TRBJ2-5; D perhaps matches TRBD2 (5 bases). The germline V gene encodes CDR1 MDHEN and CDR2 SYDVKM. This CDR3 has 13 residues. Deletions cut 5 bases from V and 4 bases from J, with 11 bases between. CDR3 in amino acids: CASSLPEVETQYF. The CDR3 bases are TGTGCCAGCAGTCTACCGGAGGTAGAGACCCAGTACTTC.

The V and J genes are TRBV7-9 and TRBJ1-4; TRBD1 agrees at 10 bases. The V and J ends lost 6 bases and 8 bases, in that order; junction bases with no gene match: 9. This CDR3 spans 15 amino acids. From germline, CDR1 is SEHNR and CDR2 FQNEAQ (reference sequence). CDR3 residues: CASSIDGTGVEKLFF. CDR3 coding DNA: TGTGCCAGCAGTATCGACGGGACAGGGGTAGAAAAACTGTTTTTT. Full variable domain (outside the CDR3, taken from reference TRBV7-9 and TRBJ1-4): DTGVSQNPRHKITKRGQNVTFRCDPISEHNRLYWYRQTLGQGPEFLTYFQNEAQLEKSRLLSDRFSAERPKGSFSTLEIQRTEQGDSAMYLCASSIDGTGVEKLFFGSGTQLSVL.

The rearrangement joins TRBV30 to TRBJ2-7, with 10 bases lining up with TRBD2. J was trimmed by 2 bases and V by 6 bases; bases with no gene match: 4. The CDR3 length is 13 residues. The germline gives CDR1 GTSNPN, CDR2 SVGIG (reference sequence). CDR3: CACSAGGTYEQYF. The CDR3 region has the DNA TGTGCCTGCTCAGCGGGAGGGACCTACGAGCAGTACTTC. Variable domain in full (rest from reference TRBV30 and TRBJ2-7): SQTIHQWPATLVQPVGSPLSLECTVEGTSNPNLYWYRQAAGRGLQLLFYSVGIGQISSEVPQNLSASRPQDRQFILSSKKLLLSDSGFYLCACSAGGTYEQYFGPGTRLTVT.

The chain uses TRBV7-2 and TRBJ1-1; perhaps TRBD1 as D (5 bases). The germline gives CDR1 SGHTA, CDR2 FQGNSA. There are 13 residues in the CDR3. V lost 5 bases and J 7 bases, leaving 14 bases between the germline ends. CDR3 in amino acids: CASSPMWGNEAFF. CDR3 bases: TGTGCCAGCAGCCCCATGTGGGGGAATGAAGCTTTCTTT.

V is TRBV7-2 and J is TRBJ2-7, with 7 nucleotides matching TRBD2. The CDR3 is 17 residues long. The V segment lost 1 base and the J segment 1 base; nucleotides outside the gene matches: 10. Germline-derived CDR1 and CDR2 are SGHTA and FQGNSA. In nucleotides, the CDR3 is TGTGCCAGCAGCTTAGATGTGTGGGGCGGGAGATCCTACGAGCAGTACTTC. This sequence encodes CASSLDVWGGRSYEQYF.

Regarding this clone: Other DNA sequences in the sample encode the same CDR3. The V call is TRBV7-2, the J call TRBJ1-5, with 8 bases aligning to TRBD1. J lost 4 bases, V lost 1 base, and 0 bases had no gene match. This CDR3 contains 14 residues. Germline CDR1 and CDR2: SGHTA and FQGNSA. The CDR3 nucleotides are TGTGCCAGCAGCTTAGGACAGGGGAATCAGCCCCAGCATTTT. Amino acid sequence: CASSLGQGNQPQHF.

V and J are TRBV28 and TRBJ2-3; 7 bases line up with TRBD2. The CDR3 totals 15 residues. Germline CDR1 reads MDHEN; CDR2 reads SYDVKM. The trim removed 2 bases at V and 5 bases at J, leaving 7 bases unmatched. The CDR3 bases are TGTGCCAGCAGTTTAAGCGGGGCGAACCGAGATACGCAGTATTTT. As protein: CASSLSGANRDTQYF.

V and J are TRBV28 and TRBJ2-3, with TRBD2 as a possible D gene (5 bases). Germline values: CDR1 MDHEN, CDR2 SYDVKM. V lost 6 bases, J lost 2 bases, and 15 bases lay in between. This CDR3 is built from 15 residues. CDR3 amino acids: CASSMQRTATDTQYF. Here the CDR3 DNA reads TGTGCCAGCAGCATGCAGCGGACTGCCACAGATACGCAGTATTTT.

Note on this clone: Other DNA sequences in the same sample also yield this CDR3. The rearrangement links TRBV18 to TRBJ1-2; perhaps TRBD1 as D (6 bases). This CDR3 contains 15 residues. The germline gives CDR1 KGHSH, CDR2 LQKENI. V was clipped by 2 bases and J by 4 bases, with 14 bases between them. The CDR3 coding sequence is TGTGCCAGCTCACCAGGCCAGGGGTGGAGCTATGGCTACACCTTC. It yields the protein CASSPGQGWSYGYTF.

This clone was found a few times. The chain joins TRBV5-1 to TRBJ1-4; D unresolved. Per germline, CDR1 SGHRS and CDR2 YFSETQ. V lost 1 base, J lost 8 bases, and 12 bases lay in between. The CDR3 extends over 14 amino acids. CDR3 DNA: TGCGCCAGCAGCTTGAGCCAGTTAGAGGAAAAACTGTTTTTT. This gives the protein CASSLSQLEEKLFF.

The V gene is TRBV7-9, the J gene TRBJ2-3, with 7 bases aligning to TRBD2. The CDR3 is 15 amino acids. V lost 1 base to trimming and J lost 1 base; unmatched junction nucleotides: 2. Germline CDR1 and CDR2: SEHNR and FQNEAQ (reference sequence). The CDR3 region has the DNA TGTGCCAGCAGCTTAGATCGGGAGGGCACAGATACGCAGTATTTT. Protein sequence: CASSLDREGTDTQYF.

In its sample, this clone was seen once. V usage is TRBV6-1 and J usage is TRBJ2-3; 16 bases line up with TRBD2. CDR1 and CDR2 (germline): MNHNS, SASEGT. V shed 4 bases and J 4 bases; nucleotides not matched to a gene: 14. This CDR3 contains 20 residues. CDR3 residues: CASSGGPGTSGRAGADTQYF. DNA of the CDR3: TGTGCCAGCAGTGGGGGTCCCGGGACTAGCGGGAGGGCCGGCGCAGATACGCAGTATTTT.

The rearrangement links TRBV9 to TRBJ1-3; D might be TRBD1 (5 bases). This CDR3 comprises 17 residues. V lost 0 bases to trimming and J lost 0 bases, with 13 bases between them. Germline V lookup: CDR1 SGDLS, CDR2 YYNGEE. The CDR3 here is CASSVGLTASSGNTIYF. The CDR3 DNA is TGTGCCAGCAGCGTAGGGCTGACAGCCAGCTCTGGAAACACCATATATTTT.

The chain carries TRBV10-3 and TRBJ2-7; perhaps TRBD2 as D (5 bases). The CDR3 has 14 amino acids. V lost 6 bases, J lost 2 bases, and 14 bases lay in between. Germline V gene data show CDR1 as ENHRY and CDR2 as SYGVKD. CDR3 loop: CAISATAVTYEQYF. The CDR3, as DNA: TGTGCCATCAGCGCCACAGCGGTCACCTACGAGCAGTACTTC.

The chain links TRBV7-9 to TRBJ1-1; tentatively, D is TRBD1 (5 bases). CDR3 size: 15 residues. Trimming took off 3 bases at V and 0 bases at J, with 11 bases between the two ends. The germline gives CDR1 SEHNR, CDR2 FQNEAQ (reference sequence). CDR3 in DNA: TGTGCCAGCAGCTTTCGGGGCCAGGTGAACACTGAAGCTTTCTTT. Protein sequence: CASSFRGQVNTEAFF.